These 13 T cell receptor beta chains were all obtained from the same sample, sequenced in a study of blood T cell repertoires in COVID-19. Repertoires were generated with immunoSEQ multiplex PCR, while TCRdb's copy carries only in-frame clones and drops some. The table includes roughly 260,000 clones, approximately 79% detected once. The sample was peripheral blood. The receptors come from a woman between 35 and 50 years old with active or convalescent COVID-19.

The chain employs TRBV11-2 and TRBJ1-2, with D possibly being TRBD1 (6 bases). CDR1 and CDR2 from the germline V gene are SGHAT and FQNNGV. The V end lost 5 bases, the J end lost 8 bases, and 18 bases lay between the germline ends. The CDR3 runs 14 residues. For the CDR3, the DNA is TGTGCCAGCAGCCGCGGACAGCCCCCGGCGGGCTACACCTTC. Residues: CASSRGQPPAGYTF.

As DNA, the CDR3 is TGTGCCAGCAGCGTAGATGAGGGCCTACAGCCCCAGCATTTT. Translation gives CASSVDEGLQPQHF. The J gene is TRBJ1-5, the V gene TRBV9; no clear D gene. The length of the CDR3 is 14 residues. CDR1 and CDR2 from the germline V gene are SGDLS and YYNGEE. Deletions cut 0 bases from V and 7 bases from J, with 11 bases between.

CDR3 residues: CASSPTTGGGYNEQFF. In nucleotides, the CDR3 is TGTGCCAGCAGTCCGACGACAGGGGGCGGCTACAATGAGCAGTTCTTC. V and J are TRBV27 and TRBJ2-1; the match to TRBD1 covers 10 bases. The J segment lost 3 bases and the V segment lost 5 bases, leaving 7 bases of the junction unmatched. Per germline, CDR1 MNHEY and CDR2 SMNVEV (reference sequence). This CDR3 has 16 residues.

The rearrangement uses TRBV28 and TRBJ1-5; 7 nucleotides match TRBD1. With 7 bases clipped from V and 2 bases from J, the junction kept 8 bases outside the gene matches. CDR1 is MDHEN, CDR2 SYDVKM, per germline. The CDR3 loop spans 15 amino acids. The CDR3 bases are TGTGCCAGCATCCAGGGGGGAGCGGGCAATCAGCCCCAGCATTTT. It translates to CASIQGGAGNQPQHF.

Turning to this clone: Germline is not matched at one junction end, which may reflect a read error. The CDR3 sequence: CASSETRTGGSIF. The CDR3 nucleotides are TGTGCCAGCAGTGAAACCAGGACAGGAGGGTCGATTTTT. The J gene is TRBJ1-4, the V gene TRBV6-1, with 7 bases that match TRBD1. CDR1 is MNHNS, CDR2 SASEGT, per germline. The CDR3 extends over 13 amino acids.

As DNA, the CDR3 is TGTGCCAGCTCACCGGGACAGGGGGCTGGCGGGGAGCTGTTTTTT. Protein sequence: CASSPGQGAGGELFF. The chain carries TRBV18 and TRBJ2-2, with 12 bases aligning to TRBD1. There are 15 residues in the CDR3. The ends lost 3 bases at V and 7 bases at J; junction bases unmatched: 3. Germline loops: CDR1 KGHSH, CDR2 LQKENI. The variable domain in full, with the rest retrieved from reference TRBV18 and TRBJ2-2, is NAGVMQNPRHLVRRRGQEARLRCSPMKGHSHVYWYRQLPEEGLKFMVYLQKENIIDESGMPKERFSAEFPKEGPSILRIQQVVRGDSAAYFCASSPGQGAGGELFFGEGSRLTVL.

The chain joins TRBV7-2 to TRBJ1-1; D gene uncertain. CDR3 size: 14 residues. CDR1 is SGHTA, CDR2 FQGNSA, per germline. V was shortened by 2 bases and J by 0 bases, with 7 bases between the two germline ends. CDR3 region: CASSLYQLNTEAFF. In nucleotides, the CDR3 is TGTGCCAGCAGCTTATACCAGTTGAACACTGAAGCTTTCTTT.

This rearrangement joins TRBV19 to TRBJ2-7; 8 positions match TRBD1. Unmatched junction bases numbered 7, after V lost 3 bases and J lost 3 bases. The CDR3 covers 15 residues. Germline CDR1 and CDR2: LNHDA and SQIVND (reference sequence). The CDR3 is CASSIGQGAVYEQYF. CDR3 in DNA: TGTGCCAGTAGTATTGGTCAGGGGGCCGTCTACGAGCAGTACTTC.

The rearrangement uses TRBV12-3 or TRBV12-4 and TRBJ1-4; 8 nucleotides match TRBD1. The CDR3 is made up of 13 amino acids. Trimming took 6 bases from V and 3 from J; bases not matched to a gene: 0. The CDR3 loop is CASRGQANEKLFF. The CDR3 bases are TGTGCCAGCAGGGGACAGGCTAATGAAAAACTGTTTTTT.

J is TRBJ1-2 and V is TRBV15; TRBD1 matches at 7 bases. This CDR3 contains 12 residues. The V segment lost 5 bases and the J segment 8 bases; nucleotides outside the gene matches: 5. The germline CDR1 and CDR2 sequences are LNHNV and YYDKDF (reference sequence). The chain's CDR3 is CATSHRDRGYTF. CDR3 nucleotides: TGTGCCACCAGCCACCGGGACAGAGGCTACACCTTC.

The CDR3 DNA sequence: TGTGCCACCAGTGTGCCGGACAGGGATAACACCGGGGAGCTGTTTTTT. This translates into CATSVPDRDNTGELFF. This chain uses TRBV24-1 with TRBJ2-2; 8 bases align to TRBD1. CDR1 is KGHDR, CDR2 SFDVKD, per germline. V dropped 5 bases and J dropped 2; count of bases not matched to a gene: 6. The CDR3 is made up of 16 amino acids.

This clone came up many times. This chain links TRBV10-1 with TRBJ2-5; D is perhaps TRBD2 (5 bases). The CDR3 length is 14 residues. Germline loops: CDR1 WNHNN, CDR2 SYGVQD (reference sequence). V was shortened by 3 bases and J by 3 bases, with 11 bases between the two germline ends. The CDR3 here is CASSDPEREETQYF. CDR3 bases: TGCGCCAGCAGTGACCCGGAGAGGGAAGAGACCCAGTACTTC.

Written as DNA, the CDR3 is TGTGCCAGCAGTACCGGGACTTGGGGAATCTACGAGCAGTACGTC. Translated: CASSTGTWGIYEQYV. This chain links TRBV6-2 or TRBV6-3 with TRBJ2-7; a weak D match, TRBD2 (6 bases). Looked up from germline, CDR1 is MNHEY and CDR2 is SVGEGT. Trimming left V 5 bases short and J 3 bases short, with 17 bases between. This CDR3 is built from 15 residues.